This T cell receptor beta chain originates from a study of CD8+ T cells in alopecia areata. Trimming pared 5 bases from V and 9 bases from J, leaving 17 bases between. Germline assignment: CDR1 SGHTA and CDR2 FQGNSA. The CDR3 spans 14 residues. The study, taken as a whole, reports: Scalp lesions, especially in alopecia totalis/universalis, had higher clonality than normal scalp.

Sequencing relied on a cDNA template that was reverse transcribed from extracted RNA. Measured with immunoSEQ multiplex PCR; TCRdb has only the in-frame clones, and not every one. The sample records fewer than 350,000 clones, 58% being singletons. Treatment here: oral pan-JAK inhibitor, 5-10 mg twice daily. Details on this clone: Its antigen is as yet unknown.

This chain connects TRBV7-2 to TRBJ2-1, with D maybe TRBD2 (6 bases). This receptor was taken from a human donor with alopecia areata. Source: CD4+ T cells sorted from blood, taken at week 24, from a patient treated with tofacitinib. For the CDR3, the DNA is TGTGCCAGCAGCACCCGGGACTTCTCCCGTGAGCAGTTCTTC. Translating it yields CASSTRDFSREQFF.